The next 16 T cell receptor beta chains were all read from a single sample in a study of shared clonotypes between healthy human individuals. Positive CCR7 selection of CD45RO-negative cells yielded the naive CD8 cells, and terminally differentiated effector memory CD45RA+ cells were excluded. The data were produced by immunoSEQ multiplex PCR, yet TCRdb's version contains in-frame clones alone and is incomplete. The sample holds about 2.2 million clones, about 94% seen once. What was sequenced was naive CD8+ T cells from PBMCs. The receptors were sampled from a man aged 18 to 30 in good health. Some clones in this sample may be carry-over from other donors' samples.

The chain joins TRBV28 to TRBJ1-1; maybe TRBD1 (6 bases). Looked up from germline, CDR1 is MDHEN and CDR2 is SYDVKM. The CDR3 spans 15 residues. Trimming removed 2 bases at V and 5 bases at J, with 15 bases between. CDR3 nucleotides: TGTGCCAGCAGTTTAAGGGACACCCGAAGGACTGAAGCTTTCTTT. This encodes CASSLRDTRRTEAFF. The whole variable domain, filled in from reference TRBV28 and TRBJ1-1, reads DVKVTQSSRYLVKRTGEKVFLECVQDMDHENMFWYRQDPGLGLRLIYFSYDVKMKEKGDIPEGYSVSREKKERFSLILESASTNQTSMYLCASSLRDTRRTEAFFGQGTRLTVV.

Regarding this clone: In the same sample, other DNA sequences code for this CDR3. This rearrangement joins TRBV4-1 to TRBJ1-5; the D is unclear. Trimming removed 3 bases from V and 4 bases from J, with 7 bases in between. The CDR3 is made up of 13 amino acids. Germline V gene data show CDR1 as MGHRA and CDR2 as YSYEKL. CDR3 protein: CASSQGVNQPQHF. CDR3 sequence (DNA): TGCGCCAGCAGCCAGGGAGTTAATCAGCCCCAGCATTTT.

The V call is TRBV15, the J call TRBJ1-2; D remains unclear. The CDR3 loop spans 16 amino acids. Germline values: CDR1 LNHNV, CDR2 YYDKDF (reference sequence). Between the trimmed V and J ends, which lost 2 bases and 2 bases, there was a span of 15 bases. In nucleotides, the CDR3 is TGTGCCACCAGCAGACCCCCAACGCCCGAGAACTATGGCTACACCTTC. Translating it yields CATSRPPTPENYGYTF.

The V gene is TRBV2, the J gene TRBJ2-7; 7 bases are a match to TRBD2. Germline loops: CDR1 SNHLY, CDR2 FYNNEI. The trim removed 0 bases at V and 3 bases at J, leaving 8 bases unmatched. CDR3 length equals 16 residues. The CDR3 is CASSEAQGLVIYEQYF. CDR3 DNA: TGTGCCAGCAGTGAAGCGCAAGGACTAGTGATCTACGAGCAGTACTTC.

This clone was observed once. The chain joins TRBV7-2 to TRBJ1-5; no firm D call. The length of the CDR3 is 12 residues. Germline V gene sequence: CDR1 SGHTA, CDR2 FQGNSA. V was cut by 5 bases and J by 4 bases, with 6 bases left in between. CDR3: CASSRYNQPQHF. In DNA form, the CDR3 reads TGTGCCAGCAGCCGATATAATCAGCCCCAGCATTTT.

This chain's CDR3 is CASSLTARLGEQYF. The CDR3 nucleotides read TGTGCCAGCAGTTTAACGGCCAGGTTGGGCGAGCAGTACTTC. The V call is TRBV27, the J call TRBJ2-7; no clear D gene. Germline lookup yields CDR1 MNHEY and CDR2 SMNVEV (reference sequence). The CDR3 sequence is 14 residues long. Deletions cut 2 bases from V and 6 bases from J, with 14 bases between.

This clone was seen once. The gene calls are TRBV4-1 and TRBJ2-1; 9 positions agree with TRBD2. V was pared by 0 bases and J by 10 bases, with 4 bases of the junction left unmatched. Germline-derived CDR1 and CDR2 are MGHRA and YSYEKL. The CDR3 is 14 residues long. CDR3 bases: TGCGCCAGCAGCCAAGATCTAGCGGGAAGGGAGCAGTTCTTC. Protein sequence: CASSQDLAGREQFF.

The CDR3 spells CAWSGGVPPPLHF. For the CDR3, the DNA is TGTGCCTGGAGCGGAGGGGTCCCCCCGCCCCTCCACTTT. The chain is built from TRBV30 and TRBJ1-6; possible D gene TRBD1, 5 bases. V lost 3 bases to trimming and J lost 13 bases, with 16 bases between them. The CDR3 is 13 residues long. CDR1 is GTSNPN, CDR2 SVGIG, per germline (reference sequence).

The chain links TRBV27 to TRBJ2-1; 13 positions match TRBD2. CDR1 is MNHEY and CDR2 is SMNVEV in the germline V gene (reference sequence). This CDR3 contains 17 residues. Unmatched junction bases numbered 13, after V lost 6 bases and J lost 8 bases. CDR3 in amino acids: CASRGLRGLAGRDEQFF. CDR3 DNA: TGTGCCAGCAGGGGATTACGGGGACTAGCGGGAAGGGATGAGCAGTTCTTC.

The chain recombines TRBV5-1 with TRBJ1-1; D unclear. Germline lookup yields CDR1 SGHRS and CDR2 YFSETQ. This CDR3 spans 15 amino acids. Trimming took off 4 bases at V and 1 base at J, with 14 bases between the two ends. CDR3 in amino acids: CASSPSRVKNTEAFF. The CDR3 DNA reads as TGCGCCAGCAGCCCTTCTCGGGTAAAGAACACTGAAGCTTTCTTT.

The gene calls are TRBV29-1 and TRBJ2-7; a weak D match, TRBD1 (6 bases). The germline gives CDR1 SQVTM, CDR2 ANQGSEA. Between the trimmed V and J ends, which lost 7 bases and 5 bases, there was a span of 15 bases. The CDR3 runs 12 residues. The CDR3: CSAVDRPDEQYF. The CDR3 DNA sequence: TGCAGCGCCGTCGACAGGCCAGACGAGCAGTACTTC.

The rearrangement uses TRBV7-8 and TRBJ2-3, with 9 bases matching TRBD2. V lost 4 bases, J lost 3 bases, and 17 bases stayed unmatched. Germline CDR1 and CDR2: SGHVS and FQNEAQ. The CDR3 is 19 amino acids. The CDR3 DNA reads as TGTGCCAGCAGCTCCTCCGCGCTTCTGACTAGCGGCTTAACAGATACGCAGTATTTT. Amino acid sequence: CASSSSALLTSGLTDTQYF.

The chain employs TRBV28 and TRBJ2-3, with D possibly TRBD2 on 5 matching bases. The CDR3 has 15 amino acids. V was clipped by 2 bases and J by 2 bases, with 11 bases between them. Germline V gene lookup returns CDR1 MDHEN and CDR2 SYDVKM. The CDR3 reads CASSLADSYTDTQYF. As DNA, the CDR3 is TGTGCCAGCAGTTTAGCGGACTCGTACACAGATACGCAGTATTTT. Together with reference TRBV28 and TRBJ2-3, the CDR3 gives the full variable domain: DVKVTQSSRYLVKRTGEKVFLECVQDMDHENMFWYRQDPGLGLRLIYFSYDVKMKEKGDIPEGYSVSREKKERFSLILESASTNQTSMYLCASSLADSYTDTQYFGPGTRLTVL.

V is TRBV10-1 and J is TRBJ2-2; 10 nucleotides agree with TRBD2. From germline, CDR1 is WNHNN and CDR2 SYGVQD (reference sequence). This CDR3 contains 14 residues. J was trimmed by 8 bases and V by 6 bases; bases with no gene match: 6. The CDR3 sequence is CASSLAGGGGELFF. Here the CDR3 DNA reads TGCGCCAGCAGCTTAGCGGGAGGCGGGGGGGAGCTGTTTTTT.

CDR3 amino acids: CASSPELGVAGVVGELFF. The CDR3 coding sequence is TGTGCCAGCAGTCCCGAATTGGGAGTAGCGGGAGTGGTCGGGGAGCTGTTTTTT. The V gene is TRBV27, the J gene TRBJ2-2; 9 nucleotides agree with TRBD2. The CDR3 sequence is 18 residues long. J gave up 7 bases and V 5 bases, and 17 bases lay outside the gene matches. Germline CDR1 is MNHEY and CDR2 is SMNVEV (reference sequence).

In DNA, the CDR3 is TGTGCCAGCAGTGTCCTGGAGGAGGGAACGCGCGAGCAGTACTTC. It translates to CASSVLEEGTREQYF. V usage is TRBV6-6 and J usage is TRBJ2-7; TRBD2 is a possible D gene (6 bases). Germline CDR1 MNHNY, CDR2 SVGAGI (reference sequence). The CDR3 runs to 15 residues. Trimming shortened V by 5 bases and J by 6 bases, and 20 bases separated the two germline ends.